The entry below describes one TCR beta chain. Per the original data handling: Nucleated cell counts were estimated from reference gene primer amplification. Profiling relied on immunoSEQ multiplex PCR, and the TCRdb table lists in-frame clones only, not all of them. V and J calls and clone size are given by that table; D and trimming were obtained from the DNA. The table records approximately 140,000 clones, about 84% of them present only once. This record comes from a study of blood T cell repertoires in COVID-19. Study summary: Specimens from acute and convalescent COVID-19 originated in the United States, Italy and Spain. The analysed material was cDNA or gDNA that came from T cells, B-cell-depleted T cells, or PBMCs.

The CDR3 is 17 residues long. The germline V gene has CDR1 SGHRS and CDR2 YFSETQ. V lost 0 bases and J 3 bases, leaving 18 bases between the germline ends. Sequenced sample: peripheral blood. This receptor was identified in a woman aged 80 or over in a cohort sampled during active or convalescent COVID-19. This chain uses TRBV5-1 with TRBJ1-1, with D possibly matching TRBD1 (5 bases). The CDR3 sequence is CASSLGSRGFFDTEAFF. The CDR3 nucleotides are TGCGCCAGCAGCTTGGGAAGTCGGGGGTTTTTCGACACTGAAGCTTTCTTT.